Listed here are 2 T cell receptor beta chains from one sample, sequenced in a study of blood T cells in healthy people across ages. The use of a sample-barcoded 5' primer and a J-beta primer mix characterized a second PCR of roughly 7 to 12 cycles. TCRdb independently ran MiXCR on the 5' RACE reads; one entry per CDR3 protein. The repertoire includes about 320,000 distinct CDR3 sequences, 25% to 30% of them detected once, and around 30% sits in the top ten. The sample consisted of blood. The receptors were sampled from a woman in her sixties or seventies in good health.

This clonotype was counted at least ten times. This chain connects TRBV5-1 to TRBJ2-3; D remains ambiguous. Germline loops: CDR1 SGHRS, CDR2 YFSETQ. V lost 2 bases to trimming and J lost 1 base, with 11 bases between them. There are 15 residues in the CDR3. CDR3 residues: CASSFDTPGTDTQYF. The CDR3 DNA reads TGCGCCAGCAGCTTTGATACCCCTGGCACAGATACGCAGTATTTT.

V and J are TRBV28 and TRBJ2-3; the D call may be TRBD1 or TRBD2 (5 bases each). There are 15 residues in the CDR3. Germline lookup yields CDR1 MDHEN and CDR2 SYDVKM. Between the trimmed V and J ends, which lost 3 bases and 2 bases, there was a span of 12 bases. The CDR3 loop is CASSFPRGYTDTQYF. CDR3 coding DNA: TGTGCCAGCAGTTTTCCCCGGGGCTACACAGATACGCAGTATTTT.